This note documents a single T cell receptor (beta chain) sequence. PCR used 60 Vbeta primers and 13 Jbeta primers. Clones were read by immunoSEQ multiplex PCR, and TCRdb kept only the in-frame ones, dropping some. The repertoire holds around 210,000 clones, about 88% seen once, with roughly 0.26% in the top ten. Trimming removed 0 bases from V and 5 bases from J, with 5 bases in between. The CDR3 contains 13 residues. The V gene's germline CDR1 is LNHNV and CDR2 YYDKDF (reference sequence). This entry is derived from a study of cytomegalovirus exposure and HLA in healthy donors. The origin of this receptor is a girl aged 2-15 years in good health and CMV-seronegative. The rearrangement links TRBV15 to TRBJ1-5; D gene uncertain. Sample: PBMCs. Here the CDR3 DNA reads TGTGCCACCAGCAGAGACCAGGATCAGCCCCAGCATTTT. Translating gives CATSRDQDQPQHF.